A single sample gave rise to the 8 T cell receptor beta chains below, sequenced in a study of blood T cell repertoires in COVID-19 (dated by TCRdb to 2018 to 2020). The library came from the immunoSEQ multiplex PCR assay. TCRdb carries this immuneACCESS record with in-frame sequences only. Its versions omit some clonotypes, under half of them owing to an unresolved V gene in the studies checked, with the rest unexplained. The sample profile shows hundreds of thousands of clones; 70% to 90% of them were found once. The ten largest clones take up 5.5% to 7% of the sample. The specimen was PBMCs or T cells enriched from blood (not recorded which). These receptors came from a woman between 35 and 50 years old who had recovered from COVID-19.

The chain joins TRBV5-1 to TRBJ1-3; 7 bases agree with TRBD1. The CDR3 runs 17 residues. Germline V gives CDR1 SGHRS, CDR2 YFSETQ. V shed 0 bases and J 5 bases; nucleotides not matched to a gene: 11. The CDR3 reads CASSLAPTGSTRNTIYF. CDR3 DNA sequence: TGCGCCAGCAGCTTGGCTCCGACAGGGTCCACTAGAAACACCATATATTTT.

The V and J genes are TRBV4-2 and TRBJ1-6; 8 bases match TRBD1. Germline values: CDR1 LGHNA, CDR2 YNFKEQ. Trimming cost V 0 bases and J 7 bases; bases outside gene matches: 5. This CDR3 has 16 amino acids. The CDR3 sequence: CASSQDIGQGNSPLHF. CDR3 in DNA: TGTGCCAGCAGCCAAGATATTGGACAGGGAAATTCACCCCTCCACTTT.

This chain connects TRBV6-2 or TRBV6-3 to TRBJ2-2; a possible D gene is TRBD2 (6 bases). The CDR3 loop spans 14 amino acids. V shed 2 bases and J shed 6 bases, with 10 bases lying between them. The germline V gene has CDR1 MNHEY and CDR2 SVGEGT. The CDR3 region is CASSYGEAPGELFF. For the CDR3, the DNA is TGTGCCAGCAGTTACGGGGAGGCTCCCGGGGAGCTGTTTTTT.

This chain joins TRBV7-2 and TRBJ1-3; tentatively, D is TRBD1 (6 bases). Germline V lookup: CDR1 SGHTA, CDR2 FQGNSA. Trimming left V 2 bases short and J 0 bases short, with 14 bases between. This CDR3 has 17 amino acids. CDR3 sequence (DNA): TGTGCCAGCAGCTTACAGGAGCGGGGACACTCTGGAAACACCATATATTTT. Residues: CASSLQERGHSGNTIYF.

The rearrangement uses TRBV7-2 and TRBJ1-6; possible D gene TRBD1, 5 bases. The germline gives CDR1 SGHTA, CDR2 FQGNSA. V was shortened by 6 bases and J by 7 bases, with 13 bases between the two germline ends. There are 14 residues in the CDR3. The CDR3 sequence: CASSHGQRNSPLHF. The CDR3 region has the DNA TGTGCCAGCAGTCACGGACAACGAAATTCACCCCTCCACTTT.

In nucleotides, the CDR3 is TGCGCCAGCAGCCCAGGACAGGGGGCCTACGAGCAGTACTTC. Its protein is CASSPGQGAYEQYF. J is TRBJ2-7 and V is TRBV5-1, with 10 bases identical to TRBD1. This CDR3 contains 14 residues. J was trimmed by 2 bases and V by 4 bases; bases with no gene match: 3. Germline V gene data show CDR1 as SGHRS and CDR2 as YFSETQ.

The chain carries TRBV6-6 and TRBJ2-7, with D unresolved. Looked up from germline, CDR1 is MNHNY and CDR2 is SVGAGI (reference sequence). Trimming removed 0 bases at V and 1 base at J, with 13 bases between. This CDR3 contains 16 residues. CDR3 in DNA: TGTGCCAGCAGTTACTCGCGAGCTAGATCTTCCTACGAGCAGTACTTC. This codes for CASSYSRARSSYEQYF.

This chain links TRBV4-1 with TRBJ2-5; D is possibly TRBD2 (7 bases). Germline lookup yields CDR1 MGHRA and CDR2 YSYEKL. This CDR3 is 15 amino acids long. The V end was cut by 0 bases, the J end by 5 bases, with 13 bases between. This CDR3 reads CASSQDGGAVETQYF. The CDR3 DNA reads TGCGCCAGCAGCCAAGATGGGGGGGCGGTGGAGACCCAGTACTTC.